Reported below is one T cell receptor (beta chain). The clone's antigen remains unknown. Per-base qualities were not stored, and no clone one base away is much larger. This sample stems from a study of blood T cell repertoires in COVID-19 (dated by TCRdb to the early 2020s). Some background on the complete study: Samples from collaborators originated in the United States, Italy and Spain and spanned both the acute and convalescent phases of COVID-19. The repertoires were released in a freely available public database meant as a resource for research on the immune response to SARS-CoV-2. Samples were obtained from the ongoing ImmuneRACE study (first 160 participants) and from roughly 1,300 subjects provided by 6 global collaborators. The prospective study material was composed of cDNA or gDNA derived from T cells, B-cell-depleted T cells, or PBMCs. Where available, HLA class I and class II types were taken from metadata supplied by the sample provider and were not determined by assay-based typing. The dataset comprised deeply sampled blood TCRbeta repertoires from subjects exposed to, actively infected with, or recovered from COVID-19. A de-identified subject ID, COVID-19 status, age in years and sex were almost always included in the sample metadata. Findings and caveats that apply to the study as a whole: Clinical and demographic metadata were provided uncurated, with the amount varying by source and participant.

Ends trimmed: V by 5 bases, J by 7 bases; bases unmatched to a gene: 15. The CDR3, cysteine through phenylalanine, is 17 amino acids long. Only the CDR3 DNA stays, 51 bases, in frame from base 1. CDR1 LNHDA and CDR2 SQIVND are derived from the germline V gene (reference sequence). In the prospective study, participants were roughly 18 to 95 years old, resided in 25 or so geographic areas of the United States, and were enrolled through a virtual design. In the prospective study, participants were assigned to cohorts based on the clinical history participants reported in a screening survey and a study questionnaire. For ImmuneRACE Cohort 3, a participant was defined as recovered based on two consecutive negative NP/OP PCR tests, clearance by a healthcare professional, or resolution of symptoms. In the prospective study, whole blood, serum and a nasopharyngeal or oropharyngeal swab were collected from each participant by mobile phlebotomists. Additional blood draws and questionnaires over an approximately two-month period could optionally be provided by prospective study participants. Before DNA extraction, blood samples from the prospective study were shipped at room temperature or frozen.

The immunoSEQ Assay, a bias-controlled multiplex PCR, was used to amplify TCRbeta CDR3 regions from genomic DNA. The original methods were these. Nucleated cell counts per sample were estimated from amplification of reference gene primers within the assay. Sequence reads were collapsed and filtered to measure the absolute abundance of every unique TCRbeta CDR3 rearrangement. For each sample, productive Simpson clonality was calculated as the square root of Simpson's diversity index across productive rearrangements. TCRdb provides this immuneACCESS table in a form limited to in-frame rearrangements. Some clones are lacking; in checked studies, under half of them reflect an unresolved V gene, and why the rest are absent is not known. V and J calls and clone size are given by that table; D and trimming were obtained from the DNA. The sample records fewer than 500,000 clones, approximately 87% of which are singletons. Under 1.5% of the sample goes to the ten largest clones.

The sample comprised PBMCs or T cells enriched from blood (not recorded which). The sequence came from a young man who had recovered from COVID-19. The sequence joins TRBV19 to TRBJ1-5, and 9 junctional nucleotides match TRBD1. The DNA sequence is TGTGCCAGTAGTGCCGGGACAGGGAAAAGAGAAGGGCAGCCCCAGCATTTT. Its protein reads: CASSAGTGKREGQPQHF.